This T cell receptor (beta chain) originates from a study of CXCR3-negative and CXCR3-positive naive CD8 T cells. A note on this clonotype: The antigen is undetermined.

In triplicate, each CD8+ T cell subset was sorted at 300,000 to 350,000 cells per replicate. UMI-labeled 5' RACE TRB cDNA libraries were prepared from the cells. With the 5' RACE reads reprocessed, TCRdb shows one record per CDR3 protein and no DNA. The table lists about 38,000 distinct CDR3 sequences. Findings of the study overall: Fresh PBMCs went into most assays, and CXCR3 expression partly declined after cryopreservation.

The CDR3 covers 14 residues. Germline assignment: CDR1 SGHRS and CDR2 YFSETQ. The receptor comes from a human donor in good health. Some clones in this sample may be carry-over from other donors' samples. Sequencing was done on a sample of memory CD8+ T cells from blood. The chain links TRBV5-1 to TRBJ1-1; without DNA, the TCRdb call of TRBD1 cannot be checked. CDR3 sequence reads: CASKEGGMNTEAFF.